The clone carrying this T cell receptor beta chain was picked up many times. Its antigen is unidentified. The sample holds other DNA sequences that translate to the same CDR3. Per the germline V gene, CDR1 is SQVTM and CDR2 is ANQGSEA. V lost 4 bases and J 1 base, leaving 7 bases between the germline ends. This CDR3 region has 12 residues. The repertoire was sequenced with immunoSEQ multiplex PCR; TCRdb's copy has only in-frame clones and lacks some. The data hold about 1.1 million clones, with more than 75% observed a single time. These data come from a study of shared clonotypes between healthy human individuals. General study results and limits: The sampled material consisted only of blood, and tissue repertoires are likely to differ. The small donor group covered limited genetic and exposure diversity.

This receptor was taken from a man between 18 and 35 years old in good health. Some clones in this sample may be carry-over from other donors' samples. The chain employs TRBV29-1 and TRBJ1-1, with D unclear. The specimen sequenced was memory CD4+ T cells from PBMCs. The sample's subset: CD45RA-negative fraction. CDR3 sequence (DNA): TGCAGCGTTGCGTCCGGGAACACTGAAGCTTTCTTT. Protein sequence: CSVASGNTEAFF.